The present TCR beta chain was sequenced within a study of early T cells in non-severe SARS-CoV-2 infection. Study as a whole: The study sequenced bulk RNA from unsorted whole blood, with chains unpaired.

Whole-study results and caveats: VDJdb matching skewed toward anti-spike CD8 responses, missing private and CD4 specificities.

The CDR3 runs 15 residues. V lost 0 bases and J 1 base, leaving 11 bases between the germline ends. Germline lookup yields CDR1 SGHNT and CDR2 YYREEE (reference sequence). Molecules of cDNA were individually given unique molecular identifiers that were attached to them. One entry per CDR3 protein results from TCRdb running MiXCR on the 5' RACE reads. The table lists 86,000 or so distinct CDR3 sequences, approximately 6% of them singletons. This clonotype was recorded at least ten times. The antigen is not known. The chain links TRBV5-4 to TRBJ2-7; D is undetermined. What was sequenced was whole blood. This TCR was sampled from an adult who was a healthcare worker with PCR-confirmed SARS-CoV-2 infection or an uninfected control (not recorded which). CDR3: CASSLEPGSSYEQYF. CDR3 DNA sequence: TGTGCCAGCAGCTTGGAACCGGGCTCTTCCTACGAGCAGTACTTC.